This T cell receptor (beta chain) was identified in a study of T cells in narcolepsy. The wider study: Enrolled donors included narcolepsy type 1 or type 2 patients and healthy controls.

This clone was counted between two and nine times. Its cognate antigen is unknown. This CDR3 comprises 14 residues. Findings and caveats of the study: Autoreactive clone sequences were missing from some blood memory CD4+ repertoires. Reportedly, autoreactive clonotypes were serially detected in patients' blood but not controls'. HCRT-specific and TRIB2-specific autoreactive clonotypes appeared among same-patient CSF and blood CD4+ clonotypes.

This table comes from immunoSEQ multiplex PCR, and its TCRdb copy is limited to in-frame clones, with some not included. The table records 20,000 to 30,000 clones, about 60% of them present only once. Sequencing input: memory (CD45RA-) CD4+ T cells from blood. The genes are TRBV21-1 and TRBJ2-7; the table's D gene call, TRBD2, was not cross checked with the DNA. TRBV21-1 is listed as a pseudogene. The TCR sequence derives from a human donor in good health. CDR3 nucleotide sequence: TGTGCCAGCAGTTCGGACTCGATTCACTACGAGCAGTACTTC. Its translation is CASSSDSIHYEQYF.